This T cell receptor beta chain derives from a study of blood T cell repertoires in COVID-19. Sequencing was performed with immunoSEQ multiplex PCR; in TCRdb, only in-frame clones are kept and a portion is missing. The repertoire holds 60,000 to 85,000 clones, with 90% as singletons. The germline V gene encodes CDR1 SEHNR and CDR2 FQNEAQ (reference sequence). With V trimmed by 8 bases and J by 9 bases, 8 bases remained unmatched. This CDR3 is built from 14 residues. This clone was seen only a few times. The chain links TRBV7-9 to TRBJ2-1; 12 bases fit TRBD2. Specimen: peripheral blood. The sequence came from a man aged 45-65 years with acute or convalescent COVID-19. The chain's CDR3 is CASSRLAGEVEQFF. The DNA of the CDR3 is TGTGCCAGCTCCAGACTAGCGGGAGAAGTTGAGCAGTTCTTC.